This T cell receptor beta chain was captured in a study of T cells expressing NK-cell markers. For the study at large: All TCR beta repertoires analysed originated from sorted CD3+CD56+NKG2C+, CD3+CD56+NKG2C- and CD3+CD56-NKG2C+ T cells. General study findings and limits: For several donors, these clonotypes were likewise the leading ones in the CD3+CD56-NKG2C+ fraction.

In generating TCR beta cDNA, 5'RACE template switching with UMIs was used. After re-calling the 5' RACE reads, TCRdb lists one entry per CDR3 protein, DNA absent. Recorded for this sample: 550,000 or so distinct CDR3 sequences. Comments on this clonotype: As yet, its antigen is unknown.

The CDR3 has 14 amino acids. CDR1 and CDR2 from the germline V gene are SGHVS and FNYEAQ. This rearrangement joins TRBV7-6 to TRBJ2-2; TCRdb's D call of TRBD1 is untestable without DNA. The TCR was taken from a man aged 18 to 29 in good health. Sequenced material: blood T cells: a sorted CD56 or NKG2C T cell subset, CD4+ or CD8+ T cells, or bulk PBMC T cells (not recorded which). This CDR3 is CASSPLVGTGELFF.